This is a list of T cell receptor beta chains from one sample in a study of control samples from healthy donors and cancer patients. The table came from immunoSEQ multiplex PCR; TCRdb's copy has only in-frame clones and leaves some out. The sample has approximately 170,000 clones, 80% to 95% seen once. Sequencing input: blood. The receptors here all came from a woman in her 30s in good health. Each CDR3 is given with its conserved first and last residue. A D gene is named only where the DNA matches it firmly. Only part of the rows carry a size: once, few, many, or a class if the clone is expanded.

DNA,CDR3,D,J,size,V
TGTGCCAGCAGCTTAGTGCAGCATCAGCCCCAGCATTTT,CASSLVQHQPQHF,-,TRBJ1-5,-,TRBV7-2
TGCGCCAGCAGCCAAGGACATGGAGGCAGCGAGCAGTACTTC,CASSQGHGGSEQYF,-,TRBJ2-7,-,TRBV4-1
TGTGCCAGCAGCTTGGCGCCGGGACCCCCTGACTTC,CASSLAPGPPDF,-,TRBJ2-7,once,TRBV5-6
TGCGCCAGCAGCTTGGGGGACAGCCAAACTGAAGCTTTCTTT,CASSLGDSQTEAFF,TRBD1,TRBJ1-1,-,TRBV5-1
TGTGCCAGTACGGGGACAGGGGGTACGGGAGGGTCAATGGGGCAGTTCTTC,CASTGTGGTGGSMGQFF,TRBD1,TRBJ2-1,-,TRBV19
TGTGCCAGCAGTACAGGGGGCTCCTATAATTCACCCCTCCACTTT,CASSTGGSYNSPLHF,TRBD1,TRBJ1-6,-,TRBV6-5
TGTGCCAGCAGTGAAGGGTACCCCTCGGAGCCCCAGCATTTT,CASSEGYPSEPQHF,-,TRBJ1-5,-,TRBV2
TGTGCCAGCAGCGTAGGACTAGCGGGTAATCCAGATACGCAGTATTTT,CASSVGLAGNPDTQYF,TRBD2,TRBJ2-3,-,TRBV9
TGTGCCAGCGGTATTTGGGCCCAAGAGACCCAGTACTTC,CASGIWAQETQYF,-,TRBJ2-5,-,TRBV12-3/TRBV12-4
TGTGCCAGCAGTTTCCCCACAGGAGGAACTGAAGCTTTCTTT,CASSFPTGGTEAFF,-,TRBJ1-1,-,TRBV28
TGTGCCAGCAGCTTGGCTCCTAATGAAAAACTGTTTTTT,CASSLAPNEKLFF,-,TRBJ1-4,-,TRBV5-5
TGTGCCAGCAGCTCGGACAGGGGAGGGGAGCAGTACTTC,CASSSDRGGEQYF,TRBD1,TRBJ2-7,-,TRBV2
TGTGCCAGCAGCCAAGATTGGGGAAATTCACCCCTCCACTTT,CASSQDWGNSPLHF,-,TRBJ1-6,few,TRBV14
TGTGCCAGCTCACCGACGCCAGATACGCAGTATTTT,CASSPTPDTQYF,-,TRBJ2-3,-,TRBV18
TGTGCCAGCTCACCTGCCGGGTTCCGGGAACTAGCGCCCGTGAGGGCAGATACGCAGTATTTT,CASSPAGFRELAPVRADTQYF,TRBD2,TRBJ2-3,-,TRBV18
TGTGCCAGCAGCATCAGAAGGGTAGACACCGGGGAGCTGTTTTTT,CASSIRRVDTGELFF,-,TRBJ2-2,-,TRBV9
TGCAGTGCTAGTTTCAGGGGCAGCACAGATACGCAGTATTTT,CSASFRGSTDTQYF,-,TRBJ2-3,-,TRBV20-1
TGTGCCAGCAGGGGGTTGGGACAGGGGGCTTACGAGCAGTACTTC,CASRGLGQGAYEQYF,TRBD1,TRBJ2-7,-,TRBV27
TGTGCCAGCAGCTTAGCTCAGACCCAGTACTTC,CASSLAQTQYF,-,TRBJ2-5,-,TRBV7-9
TGTGCCACCAGCAGAGATACGGGGCGTGGGGAAAAACTGTTTTTT,CATSRDTGRGEKLFF,-,TRBJ1-4,-,TRBV15
TGCAGCGTCCAGGGGGCGTACGCAGATACGCAGTATTTT,CSVQGAYADTQYF,TRBD1,TRBJ2-3,-,TRBV29-1
TGTGCCAGTAGTTTAGACCCGGCAGACTACAATGAGCAGTTCTTC,CASSLDPADYNEQFF,-,TRBJ2-1,-,TRBV19
TGCAGCGTTGGCAACAGGCGGTATGGCTACACCTTC,CSVGNRRYGYTF,-,TRBJ1-2,-,TRBV29-1
TGTGCCAGCTCACTTAATGAGCAGCGGAGGAACACCGGGGAGCTGTTTTTT,CASSLNEQRRNTGELFF,-,TRBJ2-2,-,TRBV18
TGTGCCAGCAGCCATCTACGGACTGGGGGGGAGACCCAGTACTTC,CASSHLRTGGETQYF,-,TRBJ2-5,-,TRBV27
TGCGCCAGCAGCCAAGTTGAGACAGATTTAAGTAGTGGCTACACCTTC,CASSQVETDLSSGYTF,-,TRBJ1-2,-,TRBV4-1
TGTGCCAGCAGTTACGGGGGAGTGGGCACTGAAGCTTTCTTT,CASSYGGVGTEAFF,-,TRBJ1-1,-,TRBV6-2/TRBV6-3
TGTGCCAGCAGCGTAGTTTCTAGCGGCAATGAGCAGTTCTTC,CASSVVSSGNEQFF,TRBD2,TRBJ2-1,-,TRBV9
TGCAGTGCTAGTACAGGGGGCATTGAAGCTTTCTTT,CSASTGGIEAFF,TRBD1,TRBJ1-1,once,TRBV20-1
TGCGCCAGCAGCCAAGAATGGACGGGCACCGGGGAGCTGTTTTTT,CASSQEWTGTGELFF,-,TRBJ2-2,-,TRBV4-1
TGTGCCAGCAGTCCCGGTGGGGGTGAGCAGTTCTTC,CASSPGGGEQFF,-,TRBJ2-1,-,TRBV12-3/TRBV12-4
TGTGCCAGCAGACAGGGGCCGAATCAGTACTTC,CASRQGPNQYF,TRBD1,TRBJ2-4,-,TRBV6-5
TGTGCCAGCAGCCCCACATCGACTAGCCCTATCACAGATACGCAGTATTTT,CASSPTSTSPITDTQYF,TRBD2,TRBJ2-3,-,TRBV7-6
TGTGCCAGCAGTGAAGGTCGGATCTATGGCTACACCTTC,CASSEGRIYGYTF,-,TRBJ1-2,-,TRBV6-1
TGTGCCATCAGTGGCCAGGGCGGCACCTACGAGCAGTACTTC,CAISGQGGTYEQYF,-,TRBJ2-7,-,TRBV10-3
TGCGCCAGCAGTCGTGGCAGGGGGTTCTACGAGCAGTACTTC,CASSRGRGFYEQYF,TRBD1,TRBJ2-7,-,TRBV23-1
TGTGCCAGTAGTATCCCCCTAACAGGCACTAGCAATCAGCCCCAGCATTTT,CASSIPLTGTSNQPQHF,-,TRBJ1-5,few,TRBV19
TGTGCCAGCAGCCAAGAACGGGGGGAGACCCAGTACTTC,CASSQERGETQYF,-,TRBJ2-5,-,TRBV4-2
TGCGCCAGCAGCCAAGATCGAAGACAGGGGATGGAAAAACTGTTTTTT,CASSQDRRQGMEKLFF,TRBD1,TRBJ1-4,-,TRBV4-1
TGTGCCAGCAGTGACTCTCTAGGAGGGGGGACCGGGGAGCTGTTTTTT,CASSDSLGGGTGELFF,-,TRBJ2-2,-,TRBV6-4